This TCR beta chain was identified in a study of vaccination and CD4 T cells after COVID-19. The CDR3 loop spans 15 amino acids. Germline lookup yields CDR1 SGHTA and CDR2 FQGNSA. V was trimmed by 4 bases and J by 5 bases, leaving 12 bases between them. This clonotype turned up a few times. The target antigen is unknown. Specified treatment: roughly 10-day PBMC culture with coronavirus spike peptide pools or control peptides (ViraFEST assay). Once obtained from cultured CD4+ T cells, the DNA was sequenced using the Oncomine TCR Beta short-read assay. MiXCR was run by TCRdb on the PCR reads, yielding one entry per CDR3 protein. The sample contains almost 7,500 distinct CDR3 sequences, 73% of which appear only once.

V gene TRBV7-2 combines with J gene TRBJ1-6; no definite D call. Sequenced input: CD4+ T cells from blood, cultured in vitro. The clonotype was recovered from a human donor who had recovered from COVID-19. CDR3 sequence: CASSSRAGHNSPLHF. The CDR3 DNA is TGTGCCAGCAGCTCACGGGCGGGCCATAATTCACCCCTCCACTTT.